Shown below are 12 T cell receptor beta chains from a single sample sequenced in a study of blood T cell repertoires in COVID-19 (dated by TCRdb to about 2020). The library came from the immunoSEQ multiplex PCR assay. In its TCRdb copy, this immuneACCESS table keeps in-frame sequences only and misses some clones. Where compared with another copy, unresolved V genes explain less than half of these, and the others have no known cause. This sample holds fewer than 200,000 clones; 79% were observed only once. More than 6.5% of the sample is taken by the ten largest. The specimen was peripheral blood. The source of these receptors is a woman between 55 and 75 years old with COVID-19, enrolled during active disease.

The chain is built from TRBV5-1 and TRBJ1-1, with 8 positions matching TRBD1. V shed 0 bases and J 8 bases; nucleotides not matched to a gene: 3. This CDR3 is built from 13 residues. Germline CDR1 and CDR2: SGHRS and YFSETQ. In DNA form, the CDR3 reads TGCGCCAGCAGCTTGGGTGACAGGGGAGAAGCTTTCTTT. Translating it yields CASSLGDRGEAFF.

The chain uses TRBV14 and TRBJ2-5, with D perhaps matching TRBD1 (6 bases). Germline values: CDR1 SGHDN, CDR2 FVKESK. The V gene lost 1 base and the J gene lost 0 bases, with 15 bases spanning the gap. The CDR3 is 17 residues long. The CDR3 nucleotides read TGTGCCAGCAGCCAAGTGATTGGCAGGGGCTACCAAGAGACCCAGTACTTC. Its translation: CASSQVIGRGYQETQYF.

With regard to this clone: The junction shows a germline mismatch at one end, possibly a read error. The V and J genes are TRBV7-7 and TRBJ2-5; TRBD2 agrees at 10 bases. Germline assignment: CDR1 SSHAT and CDR2 FNYEAQ (reference sequence). The CDR3 contains 15 residues. The CDR3 bases are TGTGCTAGCAGCTCTCTAGCGGGGGTGCAGGAGACCCAGTACTTC. Translated: CASSSLAGVQETQYF.

The chain couples TRBV4-1 to TRBJ2-1; 10 bases fit TRBD2. The J segment lost 3 bases and the V segment lost 0 bases, leaving 5 bases of the junction unmatched. CDR1 is MGHRA, CDR2 YSYEKL, per germline. CDR3 length equals 17 residues. The CDR3 spells CASSQDWGTSDYNEQFF. CDR3 bases: TGCGCCAGCAGCCAAGATTGGGGGACTAGCGACTACAATGAGCAGTTCTTC.

This clone was counted a single time. This chain uses TRBV3-1 (or the pseudogene TRBV3-2) with TRBJ2-7, with 7 bases fitting TRBD1. CDR3 size: 15 residues. The germline CDR1 and CDR2 sequences are LGHDT and YNNKEL (reference sequence). With 1 base clipped from V and 0 bases from J, the junction kept 3 bases outside the gene matches. CDR3 bases: TGTGCCAGCAGCCAAGGGAACAGGGGCTCCTACGAGCAGTACTTC. Its translation is CASSQGNRGSYEQYF.

The chain links TRBV5-1 to TRBJ1-2; 8 nucleotides align to TRBD1. The CDR3 is made up of 18 amino acids. V shed 0 bases and J 4 bases; nucleotides not matched to a gene: 14. The germline V gene has CDR1 SGHRS and CDR2 YFSETQ. The CDR3 protein is CASSLVGRGRLLGYGYTF. CDR3 DNA: TGCGCCAGCAGCTTGGTAGGCAGGGGGCGCCTCCTAGGCTATGGCTACACCTTC.

This clone was detected ten times or more. The J gene is TRBJ2-1, the V gene TRBV5-1; 7 bases match TRBD2. This CDR3 is 15 amino acids long. The ends lost 0 bases at V and 1 base at J; junction bases unmatched: 1. Germline V gene sequence: CDR1 SGHRS, CDR2 YFSETQ. The CDR3 sequence: CASSLEGGSYNEQFF. CDR3 sequence (DNA): TGCGCCAGCAGCTTGGAGGGAGGGTCCTACAATGAGCAGTTCTTC. Looking up the rest from reference TRBV5-1 and TRBJ2-1 gives the full variable domain: KAGVTQTPRYLIKTRGQQVTLSCSPISGHRSVSWYQQTPGQGLQFLFEYFSETQRNKGNFPGRFSGRQFSNSRSEMNVSTLELGDSALYLCASSLEGGSYNEQFFGPGTRLTVL.

In its sample, this clone was seen a few times. This chain joins TRBV28 and TRBJ1-5, with D perhaps matching TRBD1 (5 bases). Per germline, CDR1 MDHEN and CDR2 SYDVKM. With 1 base removed from V and 1 base from J, the gap between germline ends came to 11 bases. The CDR3 has 16 amino acids. CDR3 nucleotides: TGTGCCAGCAGTTTATTTGGAGGGGCCAGCAATCAGCCCCAGCATTTT. Protein sequence: CASSLFGGASNQPQHF.

V is TRBV24-1 and J is TRBJ2-2, with 7 nucleotides matching TRBD1. This CDR3 spans 14 amino acids. Losses at the gene ends were 2 bases for V and 5 bases for J; bases not matched to a gene: 1. Germline V gene sequence: CDR1 KGHDR, CDR2 SFDVKD. The CDR3 sequence is CATSDYRGTGELFF. CDR3 nucleotide sequence: TGTGCCACCAGTGATTACAGGGGAACCGGGGAGCTGTTTTTT.

The sample holds a few counts of this clone. The V call is TRBV28, the J call TRBJ2-7; TRBD1 matches at 10 bases. Trimming cost V 8 bases and J 0 bases; bases outside gene matches: 10. The CDR3 is 16 amino acids. Germline V gives CDR1 MDHEN, CDR2 SYDVKM. For the CDR3, the DNA is TGTGCCAGCTGGCCCGCCGGGGACAGGGGCTCCTACGAGCAGTACTTC. It translates to CASWPAGDRGSYEQYF.

The V call is TRBV7-3, the J call TRBJ1-2; 7 bases line up with TRBD1. The CDR3 length is 15 residues. Germline lookup yields CDR1 SGHTA and CDR2 FQGTGA. V gave up 5 bases and J gave up 2 bases; unmatched junction bases: 8. CDR3 residues: CASSPGRTGNYGYTF. CDR3 coding DNA: TGTGCCAGCAGCCCAGGCCGGACAGGCAACTATGGCTACACCTTC.

The chain links TRBV28 to TRBJ1-1; 7 bases are a match to TRBD1. V shed 10 bases, J shed 2 bases, and the junction held 7 bases outside the gene matches. Germline V lookup: CDR1 MDHEN, CDR2 SYDVKM. This CDR3 region has 13 residues. The CDR3 is CATRDRQNTEAFF. The CDR3 DNA reads as TGTGCCACCCGGGACAGACAAAACACTGAAGCTTTCTTT.